Each of the 8 T cell receptor beta chains below was sequenced from the same sample in a study of beta chain features in type 1 diabetes. Overall study findings and caveats: All four CD4+ subsets from Type 1 diabetes patients carried moderately but significantly shorter TCRB CDR3s.

TCRB transcripts that were expressed got sequenced, as all of the isolated RNA had been reverse transcribed. Profiling relied on immunoSEQ multiplex PCR, and the TCRdb table lists in-frame clones only, not all of them. In the table there are about 280,000 clones, 15% of which are singletons. Their antigens are not known. Sequences were obtained from naive CD4+ T cells from blood. The source of these receptors is a man between 18 and 35 years old with type 1 diabetes.

The chain employs TRBV19 and TRBJ1-5; D call uncertain. This CDR3 is built from 14 residues. The germline gives CDR1 LNHDA, CDR2 SQIVND (reference sequence). Trimming took 4 bases from V and 3 from J, leaving 10 bases between them. This CDR3 reads CASSKEEINQPQHF. The CDR3 DNA reads as TGTGCCAGTAGTAAGGAGGAGATCAATCAGCCCCAGCATTTT.

The chain uses TRBV4-1 and TRBJ2-1, with a weak D call TRBD2 (5 bases). The CDR3 is 16 amino acids. Trimming cost V 0 bases and J 4 bases, with 13 bases left between them. Germline V lookup: CDR1 MGHRA, CDR2 YSYEKL. The CDR3 is CASSQDEVAQYNEQFF. CDR3 bases: TGCGCCAGCAGCCAAGATGAGGTAGCGCAGTACAATGAGCAGTTCTTC.

J is TRBJ2-5 and V is TRBV29-1; 9 bases fit TRBD2. V gave up 4 bases and J gave up 5 bases; unmatched junction bases: 5. CDR1 and CDR2 (germline): SQVTM, ANQGSEA. This CDR3 is 13 amino acids long. The CDR3 nucleotides are TGCAGCGTTGGGGGGACTAGCAGGGAGACCCAGTACTTC. Translated: CSVGGTSRETQYF. The full variable domain, in which reference TRBV29-1 and TRBJ2-5 provide the parts outside the CDR3, is SAVISQKPSRDICQRGTSLTIQCQVDSQVTMMFWYRQQPGQSLTLIATANQGSEATYESGFVIDKFPISRPNLTFSTLTVSNMSPEDSSIYLCSVGGTSRETQYFGPGTRLLVL.

This chain uses TRBV27 with TRBJ2-1; TRBD2 matches 9 bases. CDR1 MNHEY and CDR2 SMNVEV come from the germline V gene (reference sequence). Losses at the gene ends were 0 bases for V and 8 bases for J; bases not matched to a gene: 5. This CDR3 region has 15 residues. In DNA, the CDR3 is TGTGCCAGCAGTTTATCGATAAGGACTAGCGATGAGCAGTTCTTC. Amino acid sequence: CASSLSIRTSDEQFF.

V and J are TRBV5-1 and TRBJ2-2, with D perhaps TRBD1 (5 bases). The length of the CDR3 is 14 residues. V gave up 7 bases and J gave up 1 base, with 11 bases separating them. Germline V gene lookup returns CDR1 SGHRS and CDR2 YFSETQ. The CDR3 loop is CASGGRVNTGELFF. The CDR3 DNA reads as TGCGCCAGCGGTGGCAGGGTGAACACCGGGGAGCTGTTTTTT.

The chain links TRBV29-1 to TRBJ2-1, with a tentative D call TRBD1 (5 bases). CDR3 length: 14 residues. The V and J ends lost 4 bases and 8 bases respectively, with 18 bases between them. In germline, CDR1 is SQVTM, CDR2 ANQGSEA. The CDR3 coding sequence is TGCAGCGTTGGGGTGCCAGGGATACAATATGAGCAGTTCTTC. It encodes CSVGVPGIQYEQFF.

This clone has a count of ten or more. The chain employs TRBV29-1 and TRBJ1-1; D ambiguous. Trimming removed 4 bases at V and 6 bases at J, with 9 bases between. The CDR3 has 11 amino acids. Germline-derived CDR1 and CDR2 are SQVTM and ANQGSEA. In DNA, the CDR3 is TGCAGCGTTGTGCCTATGGCTGAAGCTTTCTTT. Encoded protein: CSVVPMAEAFF.

The V and J genes are TRBV30 and TRBJ2-2; no clear D gene. The germline V gene encodes CDR1 GTSNPN and CDR2 SVGIG (reference sequence). V lost 0 bases to trimming and J lost 6 bases, with 26 bases between them. The CDR3 totals 19 residues. CDR3 loop: CAWSVGLETGATSPGELFF. In nucleotides, the CDR3 is TGTGCCTGGAGTGTAGGTCTAGAAACCGGAGCGACGAGCCCCGGGGAGCTGTTTTTT. The full variable domain, rest sourced from reference TRBV30 and TRBJ2-2, is SQTIHQWPATLVQPVGSPLSLECTVEGTSNPNLYWYRQAAGRGLQLLFYSVGIGQISSEVPQNLSASRPQDRQFILSSKKLLLSDSGFYLCAWSVGLETGATSPGELFFGEGSRLTVL.